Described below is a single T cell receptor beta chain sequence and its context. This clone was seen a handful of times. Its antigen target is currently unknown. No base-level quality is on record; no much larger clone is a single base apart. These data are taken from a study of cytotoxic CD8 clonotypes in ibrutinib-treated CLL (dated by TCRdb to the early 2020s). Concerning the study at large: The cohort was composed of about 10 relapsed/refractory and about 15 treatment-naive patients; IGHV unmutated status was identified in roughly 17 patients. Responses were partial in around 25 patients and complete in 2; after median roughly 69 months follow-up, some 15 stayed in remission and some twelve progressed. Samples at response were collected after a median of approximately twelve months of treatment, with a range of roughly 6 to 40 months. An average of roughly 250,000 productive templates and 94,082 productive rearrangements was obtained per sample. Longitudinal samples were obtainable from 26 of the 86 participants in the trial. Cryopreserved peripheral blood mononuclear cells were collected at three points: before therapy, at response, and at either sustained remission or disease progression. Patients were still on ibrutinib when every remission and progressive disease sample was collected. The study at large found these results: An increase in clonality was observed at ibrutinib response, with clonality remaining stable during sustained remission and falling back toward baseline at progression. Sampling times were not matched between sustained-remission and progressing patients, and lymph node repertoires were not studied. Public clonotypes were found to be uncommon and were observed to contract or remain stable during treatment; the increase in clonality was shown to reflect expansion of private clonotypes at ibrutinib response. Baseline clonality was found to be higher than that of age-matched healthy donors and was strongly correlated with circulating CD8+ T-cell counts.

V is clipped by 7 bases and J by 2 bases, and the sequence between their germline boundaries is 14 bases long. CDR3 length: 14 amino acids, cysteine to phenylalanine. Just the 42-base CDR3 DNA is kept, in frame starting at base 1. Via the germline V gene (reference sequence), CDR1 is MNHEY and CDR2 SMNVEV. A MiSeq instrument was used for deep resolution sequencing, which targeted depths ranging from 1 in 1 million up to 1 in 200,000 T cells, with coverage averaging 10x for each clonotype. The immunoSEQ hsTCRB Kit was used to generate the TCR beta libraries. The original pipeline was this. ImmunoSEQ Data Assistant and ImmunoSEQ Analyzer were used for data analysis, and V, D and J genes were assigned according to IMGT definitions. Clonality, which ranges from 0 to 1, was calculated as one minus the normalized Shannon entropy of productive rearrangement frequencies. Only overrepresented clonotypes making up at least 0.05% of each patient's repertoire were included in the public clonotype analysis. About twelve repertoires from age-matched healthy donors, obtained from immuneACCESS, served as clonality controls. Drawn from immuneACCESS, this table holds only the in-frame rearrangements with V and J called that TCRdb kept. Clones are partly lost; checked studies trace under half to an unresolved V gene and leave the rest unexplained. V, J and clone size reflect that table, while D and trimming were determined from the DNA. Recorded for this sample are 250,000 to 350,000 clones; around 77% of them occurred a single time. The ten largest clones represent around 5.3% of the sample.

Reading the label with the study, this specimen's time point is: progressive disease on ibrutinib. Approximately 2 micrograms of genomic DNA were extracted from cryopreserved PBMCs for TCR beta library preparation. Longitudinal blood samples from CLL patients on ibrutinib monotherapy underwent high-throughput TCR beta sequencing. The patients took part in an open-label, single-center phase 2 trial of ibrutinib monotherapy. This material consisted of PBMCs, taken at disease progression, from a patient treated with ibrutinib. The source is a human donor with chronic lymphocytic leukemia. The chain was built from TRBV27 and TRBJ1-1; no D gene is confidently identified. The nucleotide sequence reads TGTGCCAGCAACAAAATCCCGATAAACACTGAAGCTTTCTTT. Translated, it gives CASNKIPINTEAFF.